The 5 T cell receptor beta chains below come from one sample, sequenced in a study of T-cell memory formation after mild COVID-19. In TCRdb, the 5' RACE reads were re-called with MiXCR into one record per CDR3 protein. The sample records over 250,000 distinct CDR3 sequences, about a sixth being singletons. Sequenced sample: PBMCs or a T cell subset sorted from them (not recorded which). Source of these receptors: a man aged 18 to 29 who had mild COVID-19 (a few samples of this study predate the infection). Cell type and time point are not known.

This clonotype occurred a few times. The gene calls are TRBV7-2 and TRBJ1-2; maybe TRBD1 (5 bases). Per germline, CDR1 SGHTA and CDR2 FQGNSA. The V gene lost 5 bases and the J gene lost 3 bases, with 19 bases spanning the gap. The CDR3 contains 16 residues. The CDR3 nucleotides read TGTGCCAGCAGCATACAACCAGGGCAGGGCCACTATGGCTACACCTTC. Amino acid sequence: CASSIQPGQGHYGYTF.

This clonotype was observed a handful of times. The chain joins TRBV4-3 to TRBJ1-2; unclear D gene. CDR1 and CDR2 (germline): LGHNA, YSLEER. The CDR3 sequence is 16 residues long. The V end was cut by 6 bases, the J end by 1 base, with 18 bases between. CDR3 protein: CASRRESDGFNYGYTF. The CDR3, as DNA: TGCGCCAGCAGAAGAGAGTCGGACGGCTTTAACTATGGCTACACCTTC.

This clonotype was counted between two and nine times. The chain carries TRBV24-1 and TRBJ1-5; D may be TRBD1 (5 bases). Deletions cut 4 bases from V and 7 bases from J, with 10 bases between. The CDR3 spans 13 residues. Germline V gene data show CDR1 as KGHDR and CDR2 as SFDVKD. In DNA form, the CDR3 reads TGTGCCACCAGTGAGGCGGGGACCCAGCCCCAGCATTTT. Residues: CATSEAGTQPQHF.

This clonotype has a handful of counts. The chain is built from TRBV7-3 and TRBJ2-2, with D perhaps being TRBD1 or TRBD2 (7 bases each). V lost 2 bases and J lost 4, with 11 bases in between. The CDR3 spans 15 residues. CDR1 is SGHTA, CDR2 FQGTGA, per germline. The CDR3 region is CASSLQGGSTGELFF. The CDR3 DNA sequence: TGTGCCAGCAGCTTACAGGGGGGGAGCACCGGGGAGCTGTTTTTT. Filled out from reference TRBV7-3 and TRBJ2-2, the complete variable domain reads GAGVSQTPSNKVTEKGKYVELRCDPISGHTALYWYRQSLGQGPEFLIYFQGTGAADDSGLPNDRFFAVRPEGSVSTLKIQRTERGDSAVYLCASSLQGGSTGELFFGEGSRLTVL.

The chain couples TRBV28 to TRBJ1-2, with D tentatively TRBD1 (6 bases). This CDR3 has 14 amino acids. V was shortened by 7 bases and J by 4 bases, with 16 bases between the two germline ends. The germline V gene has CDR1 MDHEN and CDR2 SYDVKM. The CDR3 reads CASTASGAIYGYTF. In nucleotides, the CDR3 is TGTGCCAGCACCGCATCAGGGGCAATCTATGGCTACACCTTC.